The 13 T cell receptor beta chains reported below all come from one sample, sequenced in a study of OX40 agonist ivuxolimab in advanced cancers. The repertoire was sequenced with immunoSEQ multiplex PCR; TCRdb's copy has only in-frame clones and lacks some. This table holds around 41,000 clones, 70% to 90% found once. Sequenced material: CD4+ or CD8+ T cells sorted from blood, taken in a trial of the OX40 agonist ivuxolimab. These receptors were taken from an adult with an advanced solid tumor such as melanoma, head and neck, liver or kidney cancer.

The chain couples TRBV28 to TRBJ1-4; D is unclear. Trimming cost V 5 bases and J 7 bases, with 8 bases left between them. Germline loops: CDR1 MDHEN, CDR2 SYDVKM. The CDR3 spans 12 residues. The CDR3 sequence is CASSPTIEKLFF. The CDR3 nucleotides are TGTGCCAGCAGTCCGACGATTGAAAAACTGTTTTTT.

This sequence joins TRBV30 and TRBJ1-5, with 8 bases aligning to TRBD1. Unmatched junction bases numbered 7, after V lost 3 bases and J lost 3 bases. In germline, CDR1 is GTSNPN, CDR2 SVGIG (reference sequence). CDR3 length equals 15 residues. The CDR3 loop reads CAWSLADRVNQPQHF. In nucleotides, the CDR3 is TGTGCCTGGAGCCTCGCGGACAGGGTCAATCAGCCCCAGCATTTT.

The chain couples TRBV27 to TRBJ1-2, with D possibly matching TRBD1 (5 bases). The CDR3 consists of 15 residues. Trimming shortened V by 8 bases and J by 7 bases, and 23 bases separated the two germline ends. Germline loops: CDR1 MNHEY, CDR2 SMNVEV (reference sequence). CDR3 bases: TGTGCCAGCCGGGCGCCAGGGACCGGTTTAGGTGGCTACACCTTC. Its translation: CASRAPGTGLGGYTF.

This chain uses TRBV5-4 with TRBJ1-1; D remains unclear. The CDR3 is made up of 14 amino acids. The V gene's germline CDR1 is SGHNT and CDR2 YYREEE (reference sequence). Trimming stripped 0 bases from V and 4 bases from J, with 10 bases between. CDR3 DNA sequence: TGTGCCAGCAGCTTGGCCCAGGCGGGCACTGAAGCTTTCTTT. Translating gives CASSLAQAGTEAFF.

The chain uses TRBV11-2 and TRBJ2-6, with 7 bases identical to TRBD1. The V gene end was trimmed by 9 bases and the J gene end by 0 bases; junction bases not matched to a gene: 11. The CDR3 has 17 amino acids. Germline V gene lookup returns CDR1 SGHAT and CDR2 FQNNGV. This CDR3 reads CASPSGQFYSGANVLTF. The CDR3 region has the DNA TGTGCCAGTCCCTCGGGACAGTTCTACTCTGGGGCCAACGTCCTGACTTTC.

The V and J genes are TRBV21-1 and TRBJ2-7; no check of the table's D call, TRBD2, against the DNA was made. TRBV21-1 is shown as a pseudogene. The CDR3 extends over 18 amino acids. CDR3 region: CASTSGLAGALKSYEQYF. The CDR3 DNA is TGTGCCAGCACCTCCGGACTAGCGGGAGCCCTCAAATCCTACGAGCAGTACTTC.

The gene calls are TRBV6-6 and TRBJ2-1; tentative D call: TRBD2 (6 bases). Deletions cut 6 bases from V and 4 bases from J, with 10 bases between. The CDR3 consists of 13 residues. Per the germline V gene, CDR1 is MNHNY and CDR2 is SVGAGI (reference sequence). CDR3 DNA sequence: TGTGCCAGCAGGGAGCGGGCGTACAATGAGCAGTTCTTC. Amino acids: CASRERAYNEQFF.

The rearrangement joins TRBV11-3 to TRBJ1-2; D remains ambiguous. The germline gives CDR1 SGHNT, CDR2 YENEEA. V was cut by 0 bases and J by 4 bases, with 15 bases left in between. This CDR3 has 16 amino acids. DNA of the CDR3: TGTGCCAGCAGCTTAGATTGGCCTTATACGGGCTATGGCTACACCTTC. It specifies CASSLDWPYTGYGYTF.

The J gene is TRBJ1-5, the V gene TRBV28, with D tentatively TRBD1 (6 bases). CDR3 length: 14 residues. Germline assignment: CDR1 MDHEN and CDR2 SYDVKM. V lost 5 bases and J 3 bases, leaving 11 bases between the germline ends. CDR3 DNA: TGTGCCAGCAGTACTGGACAGTCCAATCAGCCCCAGCATTTT. Translation: CASSTGQSNQPQHF.

The chain joins TRBV6-5 to TRBJ2-7; possible D gene TRBD1, 6 bases. This CDR3 contains 15 residues. Germline CDR1 and CDR2: MNHEY and SVGAGI. V was clipped by 0 bases and J by 0 bases, with 9 bases between them. CDR3: CASSYSLDSSYEQYF. CDR3 DNA: TGTGCCAGCAGTTACTCACTGGACAGCTCCTACGAGCAGTACTTC.

This CDR3 reads CASSLDQVAKETQYF. CDR3 in DNA: TGTGCCAGCAGTTTAGACCAGGTAGCCAAAGAGACCCAGTACTTC. The gene calls are TRBV28 and TRBJ2-5; D remains ambiguous. Trimming stripped 2 bases from V and 3 bases from J, with 13 bases between. This CDR3 has 15 residues. Looked up from germline, CDR1 is MDHEN and CDR2 is SYDVKM.

This clone occurred a few times. The chain couples TRBV5-1 to TRBJ1-1; D gene unclear. CDR1 and CDR2 (germline): SGHRS, YFSETQ. The ends were cut back, 4 bases at V and 5 bases at J, with 12 bases in the middle. The CDR3 runs to 13 residues. The CDR3 bases are TGCGCCAGCAGCCTAACATTTCTGACTGAAGCTTTCTTT. It specifies CASSLTFLTEAFF.

The gene calls are TRBV15 and TRBJ2-1, with a possible D match to TRBD2 (6 bases). V was trimmed by 5 bases and J by 9 bases, leaving 23 bases between them. CDR3 length: 16 amino acids. CDR1 is LNHNV and CDR2 is YYDKDF in the germline V gene (reference sequence). The CDR3 reads CATSAGGASGVGEQFF. The CDR3 nucleotides are TGTGCCACCAGCGCCGGGGGAGCCTCGGGGGTGGGTGAGCAGTTCTTC.